This T cell receptor beta chain is from a study of blood T cell repertoires in COVID-19. Study summary: The origin of the acute and convalescent COVID-19 samples was the United States, Italy and Spain. Nucleic acid was either cDNA or gDNA, and it came from T cells, B-cell-depleted T cells, or PBMCs.

Germline assignment: CDR1 SGHRS and CDR2 YFSETQ. V shed 0 bases, J shed 6 bases, and the junction held 12 bases outside the gene matches. The CDR3 length is 16 residues. Per the original methods: Amplification of reference gene primers provided the estimated nucleated cell counts. The method was immunoSEQ multiplex PCR; TCRdb's version includes in-frame clones alone and lacks a portion of them. Clonal size and the V and J genes are those of that table, whereas D and trimming came from the DNA. The sample has approximately 70,000 clones; around 90% are singletons. The sequence derives from a human donor in a cohort sampled during active COVID-19. The sample consisted of peripheral blood. This chain connects TRBV5-1 to TRBJ2-7; 7 nucleotides agree with TRBD2. CDR3 sequence: CASSLVAGDLGGEQYF. The DNA of the CDR3 is TGCGCCAGCAGCTTGGTTGCGGGAGATCTCGGTGGCGAGCAGTACTTC.